This T cell receptor (beta chain) was identified in a study of Ad26.COV2.S vaccination and SARS-CoV-2 variants. Measured with immunoSEQ multiplex PCR; TCRdb has only the in-frame clones, and not every one. The table includes about 680,000 clones, 80% to 90% detected once. The sample's treatment: 19 received Ad26.COV2.S at low or high dose, single or two shots; about 5 received placebo; per-sample allocation not given. Sampling was done on day 63 after the first vaccine or placebo injection. Immunization relied on an Ad26 vector, which expressed Wuhan-strain SARS-CoV-2 spike. V lost 0 bases, J lost 6 bases, and 5 bases stayed unmatched. This CDR3 comprises 15 residues. Germline V gene lookup returns CDR1 SGHRS and CDR2 YFSETQ.

Sample: peripheral blood, taken in a trial of Ad26.COV2.S vaccine versus placebo. This sequence originates from a person aged 18-60 years who received the Ad26.COV2.S COVID-19 vaccine or a placebo. This chain joins TRBV5-1 and TRBJ1-4; 7 bases align to TRBD1. In nucleotides, the CDR3 is TGCGCCAGCAGCTTGGGACAGGGACCCTATGAAAAACTGTTTTTT. It translates to CASSLGQGPYEKLFF.